This T cell receptor (beta chain) was documented in a study of PD-1 blockade in classical Hodgkin lymphoma. Study results and caveats: Newly diagnosed patients were said to have less baseline TCR diversity than healthy donors did. Possibly reflecting disease activity or prior therapy, repertoire differences have causes that remain undefined.

Method: immunoSEQ multiplex PCR; TCRdb's copy keeps in-frame clones and lacks some. The sample lists fewer than 100,000 clones; 75% to 90% were seen once. The patients all showed relapse after autologous stem cell transplantation, while their brentuximab vedotin exposure varied. With respect to this clone: No antigen is known for it.

The sequences come from peripheral blood mononuclear cells (PBMCs), collected at baseline. The TCR sequence derives from a human donor with classical Hodgkin lymphoma.

For the CDR3, the DNA is TGTGCCAGCAGCTTTCTCACAGGGAACGAGCAGTACTTC. Amino acids: CASSFLTGNEQYF. The rearrangement uses TRBV7-9 and TRBJ2-7, with TRBD1 as a possible D gene (6 bases). Germline CDR1 reads SEHNR; CDR2 reads FQNEAQ (reference sequence). V was cut by 3 bases and J by 5 bases, with 11 bases left in between. This CDR3 comprises 13 residues.